Following are 29 T cell receptor beta chains from one sample sequenced in a study of cytomegalovirus exposure and HLA in healthy donors. PCR used 60 Vbeta primers and 13 Jbeta primers. Clones were read by immunoSEQ multiplex PCR, and TCRdb kept only the in-frame ones, dropping some. The top ten clones hold over 2% of a sample with under 130,000 clones, 75% to 85% of them seen once. The specimen sequenced was PBMCs. All receptors come from a man aged 30-40 years in good health and CMV-seronegative.

The rearrangement uses TRBV7-9 and TRBJ2-3; no clear D gene. V was trimmed by 3 bases and J by 6 bases, leaving 10 bases between them. Per germline, CDR1 SEHNR and CDR2 FQNEAQ (reference sequence). The CDR3 loop spans 13 amino acids. The CDR3 spells CASSFPSEDTQYF. The CDR3 DNA reads TGTGCCAGCAGCTTCCCTTCCGAGGATACGCAGTATTTT.

The chain carries TRBV4-2 and TRBJ2-1; 8 bases match TRBD2. Germline-derived CDR1 and CDR2 are LGHNA and YNFKEQ. Germline trimming cut 0 bases from V and 2 bases from J; bases unmatched to any gene: 6. This CDR3 region has 17 residues. The CDR3 region is CASSQERSGGPYNEQFF. The CDR3 DNA sequence: TGTGCCAGCAGCCAAGAAAGGTCGGGAGGGCCCTACAATGAGCAGTTCTTC.

This chain joins TRBV7-2 and TRBJ2-5; 7 nucleotides align to TRBD1. In germline, CDR1 is SGHTA, CDR2 FQGNSA. V lost 6 bases to trimming and J lost 3 bases; unmatched junction nucleotides: 13. CDR3 size: 16 residues. CDR3 DNA sequence: TGTGCCAGCAGTGGGAAATTGGGACAGCTAAAAGAGACCCAGTACTTC. Its translation is CASSGKLGQLKETQYF.

The CDR3 loop is CASSLYYNSYEQYF. The CDR3 region has the DNA TGTGCCAGCAGCTTATATTACAACTCCTACGAGCAGTACTTC. The V and J genes are TRBV7-6 and TRBJ2-7, with no clear D. Germline V lookup: CDR1 SGHVS, CDR2 FNYEAQ. Trimming took 2 bases from V and 0 from J, leaving 8 bases between them. The CDR3 contains 14 residues.

The chain couples TRBV9 to TRBJ2-7; 10 nucleotides match TRBD2. The CDR3 is 15 residues long. Germline assignment: CDR1 SGDLS and CDR2 YYNGEE. V lost 2 bases, J lost 0 bases, and 2 bases stayed unmatched. The CDR3 DNA reads as TGTGCCAGCAGCGTTAGCGGGGGGCCCTCCTACGAGCAGTACTTC. This encodes CASSVSGGPSYEQYF.

The V call is TRBV2, the J call TRBJ2-5, with TRBD2 identical over 8 bases. The CDR3 has 15 amino acids. V trimming: 0 bases; J trimming: 7 bases; junction bases outside the gene matches: 7. Germline V gene sequence: CDR1 SNHLY, CDR2 FYNNEI. CDR3 region: CASSEASGKGVTQYF. CDR3 sequence (DNA): TGTGCCAGCAGTGAAGCTAGCGGGAAAGGGGTGACCCAGTACTTC.

CDR3 DNA sequence: TGTGCCAGCGCTGGACAAGCCTACGAGCAGTACTTC. Its protein product is CASAGQAYEQYF. The chain is built from TRBV2 and TRBJ2-7; tentative D call: TRBD1 (5 bases). Germline V gene sequence: CDR1 SNHLY, CDR2 FYNNEI. Trimming left V 8 bases short and J 2 bases short, with 10 bases between. This CDR3 spans 12 amino acids.

The CDR3: CSVEDRATYEQYF. CDR3 DNA sequence: TGCAGCGTTGAGGACAGGGCTACCTACGAGCAGTACTTC. V usage is TRBV29-1 and J usage is TRBJ2-7, with TRBD1 identical over 8 bases. Germline V gene sequence: CDR1 SQVTM, CDR2 ANQGSEA. The CDR3 has 13 residues. J lost 2 bases, V lost 3 bases, and 3 bases had no gene match.

V is TRBV18 and J is TRBJ2-3; a possible D gene is TRBD1 (6 bases). The V end lost 4 bases, the J end lost 2 bases, and 13 bases lay between the germline ends. This CDR3 comprises 15 residues. CDR1 is KGHSH and CDR2 is LQKENI in the germline V gene. CDR3 residues: CASSLDQGITDTQYF. CDR3 in DNA: TGTGCCAGCTCACTAGATCAGGGGATCACAGATACGCAGTATTTT.

The rearrangement joins TRBV29-1 to TRBJ2-2, with TRBD2 matching over 7 bases. The CDR3 has 13 residues. Trimming cost V 3 bases and J 4 bases; bases outside gene matches: 2. Germline V gene sequence: CDR1 SQVTM, CDR2 ANQGSEA. CDR3 residues: CSVEGRGTGELFF. For the CDR3, the DNA is TGCAGCGTTGAGGGGAGGGGCACCGGGGAGCTGTTTTTT.

The chain couples TRBV7-8 to TRBJ1-3; D is unresolved. Germline CDR1 reads SGHVS; CDR2 reads FQNEAQ. The CDR3 sequence is 13 residues long. V was cut by 1 base and J by 2 bases, with 3 bases left in between. In nucleotides, the CDR3 is TGTGCCAGCAGCTTAGTCGCTGGAAACACCATATATTTT. This translates into CASSLVAGNTIYF.

This clone occurred many times. The chain couples TRBV28 to TRBJ2-3; no firm D call. V lost 6 bases to trimming and J lost 0 bases, with 4 bases between them. The CDR3 loop spans 12 amino acids. Germline CDR1 reads MDHEN; CDR2 reads SYDVKM. The CDR3 here is CASSPSTDTQYF. CDR3 DNA sequence: TGTGCCAGCAGCCCTAGCACAGATACGCAGTATTTT.

The chain employs TRBV7-6 and TRBJ2-7; the match to TRBD1 covers 9 bases. V lost 5 bases and J lost 3; bases outside the gene matches: 8. Germline V gives CDR1 SGHVS, CDR2 FNYEAQ. The CDR3 consists of 15 residues. The CDR3 region is CASSRPGTGYYEQYF. DNA for the CDR3: TGTGCCAGCAGCCGGCCCGGGACAGGGTACTACGAGCAGTACTTC.

J is TRBJ2-3 and V is TRBV19; 10 bases match TRBD2. The J segment lost 5 bases and the V segment lost 3 bases, leaving 8 bases of the junction unmatched. In germline, CDR1 is LNHDA, CDR2 SQIVND (reference sequence). The CDR3 length is 16 residues. CDR3 protein: CASSMLASGGLDTQYF. In DNA, the CDR3 is TGTGCCAGTAGTATGTTGGCTAGCGGGGGATTAGATACGCAGTATTTT.

The table lists this clone with a count of one. The chain has TRBV7-9 and TRBJ1-2; D uncertain. Germline V gene data show CDR1 as SEHNR and CDR2 as FQNEAQ (reference sequence). The V and J ends lost 5 bases and 6 bases respectively, with 16 bases between them. The CDR3 totals 14 residues. The CDR3 region is CASSLNREFHGYTF. The CDR3 DNA is TGTGCCAGCAGCCTGAATCGGGAATTTCATGGCTACACCTTC.

The gene calls are TRBV10-3 and TRBJ1-3, with D maybe TRBD1 (5 bases). The CDR3 sequence is 14 residues long. V dropped 6 bases and J dropped 8 bases, with 17 bases sitting between them. Germline values: CDR1 ENHRY, CDR2 SYGVKD. The CDR3 loop is CAIRATVAEDTIYF. CDR3 nucleotide sequence: TGTGCCATCAGGGCGACAGTGGCAGAGGACACCATATATTTT.

The chain has TRBV14 and TRBJ1-2; TRBD1 aligns across 8 bases. There are 17 residues in the CDR3. Germline values: CDR1 SGHDN, CDR2 FVKESK. V gave up 1 base and J gave up 2 bases; unmatched junction bases: 9. The CDR3 DNA follows: TGTGCCAGCAGCCAAGGAGGACAGGGTTTATCAAACTATGGCTACACCTTC. The encoded protein is CASSQGGQGLSNYGYTF.

The chain combines TRBV2 with TRBJ2-5; TRBD2 might be the D (5 bases). The V gene's germline CDR1 is SNHLY and CDR2 FYNNEI. The CDR3 has 14 residues. The V end lost 7 bases, the J end lost 0 bases, and 12 bases lay between the germline ends. The CDR3 spells CASNRGPDQETQYF. DNA for the CDR3: TGTGCCAGCAATCGAGGGCCGGACCAAGAGACCCAGTACTTC.

CDR3: CASSSPDRGSWEQYF. The CDR3 DNA sequence: TGTGCCAGCAGTTCGCCGGACAGGGGATCATGGGAGCAGTACTTC. This chain connects TRBV6-5 to TRBJ2-7; 9 positions match TRBD1. The CDR3 covers 15 residues. With 4 bases clipped from V and 7 bases from J, the junction kept 11 bases outside the gene matches. The germline V gene has CDR1 MNHEY and CDR2 SVGAGI.

As DNA, the CDR3 is TGTGCCAGCAGCTTCCGGGTCGATAATGAAAAACTGTTTTTT. This sequence encodes CASSFRVDNEKLFF. The chain uses TRBV7-8 and TRBJ1-4; no firm D call. The V and J ends lost 3 bases and 4 bases respectively, with 9 bases between them. The CDR3 length is 14 residues. Germline CDR1 is SGHVS and CDR2 is FQNEAQ.

About this clone: The germline gene is not matched at one end of the junction; a read error may be the cause. This sequence joins TRBV2 and TRBJ2-5; 7 bases align to TRBD2. This CDR3 comprises 16 residues. The germline V gene encodes CDR1 SNHLY and CDR2 FYNNEI. The CDR3 DNA is TGTGCCAGCAGTCAAGCCGTCGGCGGGGGAGAAGAGACCCAGTACTTC. Residues: CASSQAVGGGEETQYF.

This rearrangement joins TRBV5-5 to TRBJ2-2; D possibly corresponds to TRBD1 (6 bases). Germline lookup yields CDR1 SGHKS and CDR2 YYEKEE (reference sequence). Trimming took off 1 base at V and 1 base at J, with 11 bases between the two ends. This CDR3 is built from 16 residues. The CDR3 DNA follows: TGTGCCAGCAGCTTGTCCTCGGACAGGAACACCGGGGAGCTGTTTTTT. Translation: CASSLSSDRNTGELFF.

J is TRBJ2-7 and V is TRBV18, with D possibly being TRBD1 (6 bases). CDR1 and CDR2 (germline): KGHSH, LQKENI. The V and J ends lost 6 bases and 7 bases respectively, with 19 bases between them. The CDR3 is 14 residues long. CDR3 protein: CASSPGTTSGEQYF. The CDR3, as DNA: TGTGCCAGCTCTCCCGGGACAACCTCGGGGGAGCAGTACTTC.

The count of this clone is one. The chain is built from TRBV14 and TRBJ2-2, with 7 bases aligning to TRBD1. The V gene end was trimmed by 4 bases and the J gene end by 7 bases; junction bases not matched to a gene: 6. CDR3 length: 14 amino acids. Per the germline V gene, CDR1 is SGHDN and CDR2 is FVKESK. In nucleotides, the CDR3 is TGTGCCAGCAGCCCATCTAGGGGGCTCGGGGAGCTGTTTTTT. As protein: CASSPSRGLGELFF.

The chain employs TRBV28 and TRBJ1-4; 10 nucleotides align to TRBD1. V lost 2 bases to trimming and J lost 5 bases; unmatched junction nucleotides: 5. The germline CDR1 and CDR2 sequences are MDHEN and SYDVKM. This CDR3 contains 16 residues. The CDR3 here is CASSLPAGQGNEKLFF. As DNA, the CDR3 is TGTGCCAGCAGTTTACCAGCGGGACAGGGGAATGAAAAACTGTTTTTT. Full variable domain (remainder filled in from reference TRBV28 and TRBJ1-4): DVKVTQSSRYLVKRTGEKVFLECVQDMDHENMFWYRQDPGLGLRLIYFSYDVKMKEKGDIPEGYSVSREKKERFSLILESASTNQTSMYLCASSLPAGQGNEKLFFGSGTQLSVL.

There are a few counts of this clone. J is TRBJ2-7 and V is TRBV10-3; TRBD2 matches 8 bases. Germline loops: CDR1 ENHRY, CDR2 SYGVKD. V shed 10 bases and J 0 bases; nucleotides not matched to a gene: 8. The CDR3 runs 14 residues. The CDR3 reads CATRLAPSSYEQYF. The CDR3 coding sequence is TGTGCCACCCGACTAGCGCCTAGCTCCTACGAGCAGTACTTC.

The chain uses TRBV29-1 and TRBJ2-3, with 7 nucleotides matching TRBD2. Germline CDR1 is SQVTM and CDR2 is ANQGSEA. Trimming removed 2 bases from V and 1 base from J; junction bases left unmatched: 3. This CDR3 is built from 14 residues. The CDR3 here is CSVESTSGTDTQYF. The CDR3 bases are TGCAGCGTTGAAAGTACTAGCGGCACAGATACGCAGTATTTT.

The V gene is TRBV28, the J gene TRBJ2-1; a possible D gene is TRBD2 (6 bases). There are 17 residues in the CDR3. Germline V lookup: CDR1 MDHEN, CDR2 SYDVKM. The V gene lost 6 bases and the J gene lost 5 bases, with 23 bases spanning the gap. CDR3 DNA: TGTGCCAGCAGGACCGACTTTAGTAGCGGTCCCGACAATGAGCAGTTCTTC. Its translation: CASRTDFSSGPDNEQFF.

The CDR3 DNA reads TGTGCCAGCAGCCCCCGGGACTACGTCACCGGGGAGCTGTTTTTT. Protein sequence: CASSPRDYVTGELFF. This chain connects TRBV9 to TRBJ2-2, with TRBD2 identical over 7 bases. Germline V gives CDR1 SGDLS, CDR2 YYNGEE. The CDR3 is 15 residues long. V shed 4 bases and J 4 bases; nucleotides not matched to a gene: 7.